The 14 T cell receptor beta chains in this list originate from one sample, sequenced in a study of T cell changes during pregnancy in multiple sclerosis. The method was immunoSEQ multiplex PCR; TCRdb's version includes in-frame clones alone and lacks a portion of them. This table has about 110,000 clones, about 89% appearing once. The sequenced sample was peripheral blood, obtained before pregnancy. The receptors derive from a female donor with multiple sclerosis, enrolled in a pregnancy study.

The chain couples TRBV5-1 to TRBJ2-5, with 7 bases lining up with TRBD1. The CDR3 has 16 amino acids. CDR1 and CDR2 (germline): SGHRS, YFSETQ. The J segment lost 0 bases and the V segment lost 4 bases, leaving 9 bases of the junction unmatched. CDR3 sequence (DNA): TGCGCCAGCAGCATAGGGGGCGGAAAGTACCAAGAGACCCAGTACTTC. This translates into CASSIGGGKYQETQYF.

The rearrangement joins TRBV6-5 to TRBJ1-2, with TRBD1 matching over 10 bases. Germline V gene sequence: CDR1 MNHEY, CDR2 SVGAGI. V was pared by 5 bases and J by 14 bases, with 8 bases of the junction left unmatched. This CDR3 spans 12 amino acids. CDR3 sequence reads: CASSKTGGPPTF. DNA for the CDR3: TGTGCCAGCAGTAAGACAGGGGGCCCTCCGACCTTC.

This chain links TRBV12-1 with TRBJ2-1; TRBD2 is the table's D call and was not checked against the DNA. TRBV12-1 is a pseudogene segment. The CDR3 covers 13 residues. The CDR3 DNA follows: TGTGCCAGCAGCTCGATGCGAGAACCTCGACAGTTCTTC. It yields the protein CASSSMREPRQFF.

The V gene is TRBV5-1, the J gene TRBJ1-2; 8 nucleotides align to TRBD1. The V gene's germline CDR1 is SGHRS and CDR2 YFSETQ. The length of the CDR3 is 13 residues. Trimming removed 4 bases from V and 8 bases from J; junction bases left unmatched: 7. CDR3 amino acids: CASSNRDRNGYTF. The CDR3, as DNA: TGCGCCAGCAGCAACCGGGACAGGAACGGCTACACCTTC.

This clone is a singleton in its sample. The chain recombines TRBV28 with TRBJ2-1; 8 bases agree with TRBD2. The germline gives CDR1 MDHEN, CDR2 SYDVKM. This CDR3 has 14 residues. V gave up 5 bases and J gave up 5 bases; unmatched junction bases: 5. The CDR3 spells CASSPGTRNNEQFF. The DNA for the CDR3 is TGTGCCAGCAGTCCCGGGACTAGAAACAATGAGCAGTTCTTC. Together with reference TRBV28 and TRBJ2-1, the CDR3 gives the full variable domain: DVKVTQSSRYLVKRTGEKVFLECVQDMDHENMFWYRQDPGLGLRLIYFSYDVKMKEKGDIPEGYSVSREKKERFSLILESASTNQTSMYLCASSPGTRNNEQFFGPGTRLTVL.

V gene TRBV28 combines with J gene TRBJ1-2; D is perhaps TRBD1 (6 bases). Germline assignment: CDR1 MDHEN and CDR2 SYDVKM. The CDR3 totals 15 residues. Trimming took off 7 bases at V and 0 bases at J, with 15 bases between the two ends. The CDR3, as DNA: TGTGCCAGCAATCAAGGAGGGGGGGCTAACTATGGCTACACCTTC. Its protein product is CASNQGGGANYGYTF.

This chain connects TRBV5-4 to TRBJ1-2, with 11 bases that match TRBD1. This CDR3 is 17 amino acids long. With 5 bases clipped from V and 0 bases from J, the junction kept 9 bases outside the gene matches. Germline V gene data show CDR1 as SGHNT and CDR2 as YYREEE (reference sequence). Here the CDR3 DNA reads TGTGCCAGCAGAGCAGCCGGGACAGGGGGTTCTAACTATGGCTACACCTTC. It yields the protein CASRAAGTGGSNYGYTF.

This chain connects TRBV5-6 to TRBJ2-7, with D unresolved. V gave up 2 bases and J gave up 4 bases, with 19 bases separating them. In germline, CDR1 is SGHDT, CDR2 YYEEEE. The CDR3 runs 16 residues. CDR3 amino acids: CASSFRSWPGLYEQYF. CDR3 sequence (DNA): TGTGCCAGCAGCTTTAGAAGCTGGCCCGGGTTATACGAGCAGTACTTC.

The chain joins TRBV5-5 to TRBJ1-1; 8 bases align to TRBD1. Germline assignment: CDR1 SGHKS and CDR2 YYEKEE (reference sequence). The CDR3 extends over 15 amino acids. After removal of 3 bases from V and 4 bases from J, the junction contained 8 bases not matched to a gene. In nucleotides, the CDR3 is TGTGCCAGCAGCTACATCGACAGGGGAGGCACTGAAGCTTTCTTT. Translating it yields CASSYIDRGGTEAFF.

This chain uses TRBV2 with TRBJ2-5; TRBD2 aligns across 12 bases. V lost 2 bases and J lost 1; bases outside the gene matches: 5. Germline lookup yields CDR1 SNHLY and CDR2 FYNNEI. The CDR3 covers 17 residues. CDR3 sequence: CASSEHLAGGGQETQYF. The CDR3 DNA reads as TGTGCCAGCAGTGAACATCTAGCGGGAGGGGGCCAAGAGACCCAGTACTTC.

This chain joins TRBV5-1 and TRBJ1-5; D call uncertain. Germline values: CDR1 SGHRS, CDR2 YFSETQ. V was cut by 1 base and J by 5 bases, with 7 bases left in between. The CDR3 has 13 residues. CDR3 residues: CASSLYGDQPQHF. CDR3 nucleotide sequence: TGCGCCAGCAGCTTGTACGGGGATCAGCCCCAGCATTTT.

This clone was observed a few times. The chain has TRBV5-6 and TRBJ2-7; D might be TRBD1 (6 bases). Germline V gives CDR1 SGHDT, CDR2 YYEEEE. V was pared by 3 bases and J by 6 bases, with 10 bases between. The CDR3 length is 12 residues. This chain's CDR3 is CASSSTGIEQYF. The CDR3 bases are TGTGCCAGCAGCTCAACAGGGATCGAGCAGTACTTC.

The J gene is TRBJ2-7, the V gene TRBV7-2; D not resolved. Germline V gene lookup returns CDR1 SGHTA and CDR2 FQGNSA. This CDR3 is built from 12 residues. V shed 5 bases and J shed 1 base, with 6 bases lying between them. The CDR3 reads CASSHGSYEQYF. CDR3 DNA: TGTGCCAGCAGCCACGGGTCCTACGAGCAGTACTTC.

J is TRBJ2-7 and V is TRBV4-3; the match to TRBD1 covers 12 bases. J lost 3 bases, V lost 5 bases, and 5 bases had no gene match. Germline CDR1 LGHNA, CDR2 YSLEER. CDR3 length: 15 amino acids. The CDR3 region has the DNA TGCGCCAGCAGCGAGGGACAGGGGGCGCTCTACGAGCAGTACTTC. Translation gives CASSEGQGALYEQYF.